This TCR beta chain was documented in a study of cytotoxic CD8 clonotypes in ibrutinib-treated CLL. The length of the CDR3 is 14 residues. The V end was cut by 0 bases, the J end by 7 bases, with 13 bases between. Per germline, CDR1 SQVTM and CDR2 ANQGSEA. Measured with immunoSEQ multiplex PCR; TCRdb has only the in-frame clones, and not every one. The sample includes 110,000 or so clones, 58% of them seen just once. The clonotype was recovered from a human donor with chronic lymphocytic leukemia. The sequencing here drew on PBMCs, taken after 24 months of ibrutinib treatment. The chain carries TRBV29-1 and TRBJ2-1; D unclear. The CDR3 here is CSVEDRTLGNEQFF. CDR3 nucleotides: TGCAGCGTTGAAGATAGAACCCTGGGGAATGAGCAGTTCTTC.